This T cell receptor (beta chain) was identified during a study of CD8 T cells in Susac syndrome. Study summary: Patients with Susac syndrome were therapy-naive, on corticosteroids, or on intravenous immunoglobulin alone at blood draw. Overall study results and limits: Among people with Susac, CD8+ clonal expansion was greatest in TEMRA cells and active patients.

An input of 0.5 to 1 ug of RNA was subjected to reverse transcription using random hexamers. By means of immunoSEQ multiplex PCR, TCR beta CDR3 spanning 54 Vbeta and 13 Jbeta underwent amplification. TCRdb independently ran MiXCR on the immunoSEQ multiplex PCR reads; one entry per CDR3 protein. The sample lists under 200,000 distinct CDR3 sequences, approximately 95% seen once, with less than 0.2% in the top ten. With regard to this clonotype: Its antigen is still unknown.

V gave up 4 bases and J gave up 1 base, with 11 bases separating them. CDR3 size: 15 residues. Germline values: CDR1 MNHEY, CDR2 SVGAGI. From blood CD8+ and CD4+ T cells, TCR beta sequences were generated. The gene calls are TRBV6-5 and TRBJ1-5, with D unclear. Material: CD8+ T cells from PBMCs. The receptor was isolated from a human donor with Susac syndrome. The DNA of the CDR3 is TGTGCCAGCAGTTCCCTGGGCTACAGCAATCAGCCCCAGCATTTT. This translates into CASSSLGYSNQPQHF.